These T cell receptor beta chains were read from a single sample in a study of T cell responses to AZD1222 COVID-19 vaccine. The assay was immunoSEQ multiplex PCR, and TCRdb's table has in-frame clones only and misses some. The profile shows 60,000 to 85,000 clones, 60% to 85% of them singletons. The material sequenced was peripheral blood, taken 28 days after the second dose of the MenACWY control vaccine. The receptor set was obtained from an adult who received the MenACWY meningococcal vaccine as a control. The CDR3 runs from the conserved cysteine through the conserved F or W. A D gene is named only where the DNA matches it firmly. Only part of the rows carry a size: once, few, many, or a class if the clone is expanded.

-,once,TRBV27,TRBJ2-1,TGTGCCAGCAGCCACGGGTCTGGGTTAAATGAGCAGTTCTTC,CASSHGSGLNEQFF
-,-,TRBV2,TRBJ1-2,TGTGCCAGCATTTCGACGGTCTATGGCTACACCTTC,CASISTVYGYTF
TRBD2,-,TRBV5-1,TRBJ2-3,TGCGCCAGCAGCGTAGCGGGAGGGACAGATACGCAGTATTTT,CASSVAGGTDTQYF
TRBD2,-,TRBV14,TRBJ2-5,TGTGCCAGCAGCCAAGAGAGCGGGGGGGCCGGTGTGACCCAGTACTTC,CASSQESGGAGVTQYF
-,few,TRBV27,TRBJ1-1,TGTGCCAGCAGTTTTGGACAAGGACAGCCAAGAACTGAAGCTTTCTTT,CASSFGQGQPRTEAFF
-,-,TRBV2,TRBJ1-1,TGTGCCCCCCCCGATAACCAGGGGATGAACACTGAAGCTTTCTTT,CAPPDNQGMNTEAFF
TRBD1,-,TRBV28,TRBJ1-5,TGTGCCAGCAGTGCCCCCGGACAGGGGGCTTATCAGCCCCAGCATTTT,CASSAPGQGAYQPQHF
-,-,TRBV13,TRBJ1-6,TGTGCCAGCAGCCTGGGGGGGGTGGATTCACCCCTCCACTTT,CASSLGGVDSPLHF
-,-,TRBV28,TRBJ1-2,TGTGCCAGCACCCCGGGGGGGGGTAGATATGGCTACACCTTC,CASTPGGGRYGYTF
TRBD2,-,TRBV5-4,TRBJ2-5,TGTGCCAGCAGCCCGAGACTAGCGGGAGAGGAGACCCAGTACTTC,CASSPRLAGEETQYF
-,-,TRBV12-3/TRBV12-4,TRBJ1-5,TGTGCCAGCAGTTTAAAGGGGAAGCAGCCCCAGCATTTT,CASSLKGKQPQHF
TRBD2,-,TRBV6-2/TRBV6-3,TRBJ2-1,TGTGCCAGCAGTAACGGACTAGCTTCCGATGAGCAGTTCTTC,CASSNGLASDEQFF
-,-,TRBV19,TRBJ2-6,TGTGCCTCACAGGGTGGTGTAACTGGGGCCAACGTCCTGACTTTC,CASQGGVTGANVLTF
-,-,TRBV5-4,TRBJ1-1,TGTGCCAGCAGCTTGGCGTTGTCAACAGCTGAGGCTTTCTTT,CASSLALSTAEAFF
TRBD1,-,TRBV6-5,TRBJ1-6,TGTGCCAGCAGGAGCCGGGACAGCAATTCACCCCTCCACTTT,CASRSRDSNSPLHF
-,-,TRBV4-3,TRBJ1-3,TGCGCCAGCAGCCAATCTCTCGGGGGCTCTGGAAACACCATATATTTT,CASSQSLGGSGNTIYF
TRBD2,-,TRBV5-1,TRBJ2-5,TGCGCCAGTAAATTAGCGGGAATGGAGACCCAGTACTTC,CASKLAGMETQYF
-,-,TRBV28,TRBJ1-1,TGTGCCAGCACCCAACAGGGCGCGTACACTGAAGCTTTCTTT,CASTQQGAYTEAFF
TRBD1,-,TRBV10-3,TRBJ2-1,TGTGCCATCAGTGAGTCAGGGACAGGGGCGAACAATGAGCAGTTCTTC,CAISESGTGANNEQFF
-,-,TRBV6-6,TRBJ1-5,TGTGCCAGCAATCAACCAGGGATCAGCAATCAGCCCCAGCATTTT,CASNQPGISNQPQHF
-,-,TRBV7-6,TRBJ2-5,TGTGCCAGCAGCCCAGGTTCTGGCTCCCGGACCCAGTACTTC,CASSPGSGSRTQYF
TRBD2,-,TRBV6-5,TRBJ2-7,TGTGCCAGCAGTTCCCCCACAGCGGGGCGATACGAGCAGTACTTC,CASSSPTAGRYEQYF
-,-,TRBV11-1,TRBJ2-3,TGTGCCAGCAGCCGAGGACTATCCACAGATACGCAGTATTTT,CASSRGLSTDTQYF
TRBD2,-,TRBV7-9,TRBJ2-1,TGTGCCAGCAGCTCCTTAACCGGGACTAGCGGGAGAGCGAATGAGCAGTTCTTC,CASSSLTGTSGRANEQFF
TRBD1,few,TRBV9,TRBJ1-3,TGTGCCAGCAGCGTAGGAAGGGACAGCCCCTCTGGAAACACCATATATTTT,CASSVGRDSPSGNTIYF
-,-,TRBV7-8,TRBJ2-1,TGTGCCAGCAGCCACACCAGGATTGGGTTCTCCTACAATGAGCAGTTCTTC,CASSHTRIGFSYNEQFF
-,-,TRBV6-5,TRBJ1-6,TGTGCCAGCAGCCTCCACGGGGTCTCTAATTCACCCCTCCACTTT,CASSLHGVSNSPLHF
-,-,TRBV5-1,TRBJ2-3,TGCGCCAGCAGCTCGGAGGGGGACCCTAGCACAGATACGCAGTATTTT,CASSSEGDPSTDTQYF
-,-,TRBV5-5,TRBJ1-3,TGTGCCAGCAGCCTTAACCCTGGAAACACCATATATTTT,CASSLNPGNTIYF
TRBD1,-,TRBV2,TRBJ1-5,TGTGCCAGCAAACGGGACAGGGGGTTTCAGCCCCAGCATTTT,CASKRDRGFQPQHF
-,-,TRBV6-5,TRBJ1-2,TGTGCCAGCAGTCCGGACGGAATCTATGGCTACACCTTC,CASSPDGIYGYTF
-,once,TRBV30,TRBJ1-2,TGTGCCTGGATGCATGGCTATGGCTACACCTTC,CAWMHGYGYTF
-,-,TRBV10-3,TRBJ1-6,TGTGCCATCCAGCGCCGATTGAATTCACCCCTCCACTTT,CAIQRRLNSPLHF
TRBD1,-,TRBV24-1,TRBJ2-2,TGTGCCACCAGAGGGACAGGCAACACCGGGGAGCTGTTTTTT,CATRGTGNTGELFF
TRBD1,-,TRBV7-9,TRBJ2-1,TGTGCCAGCAGCTCAGGACAGGGGGGGTTCTTC,CASSSGQGGFF
TRBD1,-,TRBV5-1,TRBJ2-7,TGCGCCAGCAGCTTTTTCACGACAGGGGCATCCTACGAGCAGTACTTC,CASSFFTTGASYEQYF
TRBD2,-,TRBV3-1/TRBV3-2,TRBJ2-1,TGTGCCAGCAGCCGAACTAGACTAGCTGATGATTACAATGAGCAGTTCTTC,CASSRTRLADDYNEQFF
-,-,TRBV19,TRBJ1-5,TGTGCCAGTAGTAGGGGGGGCGGTCAGCCCCAGCATTTT,CASSRGGGQPQHF
TRBD2,once,TRBV2,TRBJ2-2,TGTGCCAGCAGTGAGACTAGCGGGATGGCCGGGGAGCTGTTTTTT,CASSETSGMAGELFF
-,once,TRBV12-3/TRBV12-4,TRBJ2-5,TGTGCCAGCAGTTTGGAGGTCCGAGAGACCCAGTACTTC,CASSLEVRETQYF
-,-,TRBV4-1,TRBJ1-1,TGCGCCAGCAGCCAAGTCGGGCAGGGAGCAACCAACACTGAAGCTTTCTTT,CASSQVGQGATNTEAFF
TRBD1,-,TRBV2,TRBJ2-7,TGTGCCAGCAGCGGGACAGGGGACGAGCAGTACTTC,CASSGTGDEQYF
TRBD2,-,TRBV5-4,TRBJ2-3,TGTGCCAGCGCCCGTGGGGGAGGGTTCACAGATACGCAGTATTTT,CASARGGGFTDTQYF
-,-,TRBV7-2,TRBJ1-1,TGTGCCAGCAGCCTCACAGAGGACACTGAAGCTTTCTTT,CASSLTEDTEAFF
-,-,TRBV3-1/TRBV3-2,TRBJ2-5,TGTGCCAGCAGCCAAGCCCGGACAGAGACCCAGTACTTC,CASSQARTETQYF
TRBD1,-,TRBV6-5,TRBJ1-5,TGTGCCAGCAGTCGGGACAGGGGCGCTAATCAGCCCCAGCATTTT,CASSRDRGANQPQHF
-,-,TRBV5-1,TRBJ2-3,TGCGCCAGCAGCTTAGACGGGGGGCCTTTGACAGATACGCAGTATTTT,CASSLDGGPLTDTQYF
-,-,TRBV5-6,TRBJ1-5,TGTGCCAGCAGCTTGGCCATCGGGCAGCCCCAGCATTTT,CASSLAIGQPQHF
-,-,TRBV7-3,TRBJ2-1,TGTGCCAGCAGCTTAACAGGGGCCAATGAGCAGTTCTTC,CASSLTGANEQFF
-,-,TRBV12-3/TRBV12-4,TRBJ1-1,TGTGCCAGCACTACTGAAAACACTGAAGCTTTCTTT,CASTTENTEAFF
TRBD1,-,TRBV7-6,TRBJ2-7,TGTGCCAGCAGCCCTCTATTAGGACAGGGATTCTACGAGCAGTACTTC,CASSPLLGQGFYEQYF
-,-,TRBV18,TRBJ1-1,TGTGCCAGCTCCGAGGGAGGGAGGACTGAAGCTTTCTTT,CASSEGGRTEAFF
-,-,TRBV6-5,TRBJ1-1,TGTGCCAGCAGCGCAGGAGTGAACACTGAAGCTTTCTTT,CASSAGVNTEAFF
-,-,TRBV5-1,TRBJ1-1,TGCGCCAGCAGCTCCTTTCGCGTAGGGACCACTGAAGCTTTCTTT,CASSSFRVGTTEAFF
TRBD1,-,TRBV30,TRBJ1-1,TGTGCCTGGGACAGGGTTCGGTCCGGGGCTTTCTTT,CAWDRVRSGAFF
-,-,TRBV5-1,TRBJ1-2,TGCGCCAGCAGCTCGGGGGGACATGGCTACACCTTC,CASSSGGHGYTF
-,-,TRBV7-2,TRBJ1-2,TGTGCCAGCAGCTTTTTGACAAACTATGGCTACACCTTC,CASSFLTNYGYTF
TRBD1,-,TRBV29-1,TRBJ1-1,TGCAGCCTCGGACAGGGAAACACTGAAGCTTTCTTT,CSLGQGNTEAFF
-,-,TRBV6-4,TRBJ1-6,TGTGCCAGCAGTGAATCACTGTGGGCACCCCTCCACTTT,CASSESLWAPLHF